This TCR beta chain was documented in a study of type 1 regulatory T cells. The V segment lost 5 bases and the J segment 2 bases; nucleotides outside the gene matches: 9. The CDR3 is made up of 16 amino acids. Germline V CDR1 and CDR2: SGHTA, FQGTGA. A word on this clonotype: Its antigen is currently unknown.

Overall study results and limits: Tr1 cells had a more restricted TCR repertoire than non-Tr1 cells.

Each CDR3 protein gets one entry after TCRdb re-called the reads with MiXCR. The table records roughly 40,000 distinct CDR3 sequences, more than 9% of them present only once. The specimen was cultured non-Tr1 T cells, either the whole culture or a sorted T cell fraction (not recorded which). The sequence was collected from a human donor in good health. This chain joins TRBV7-3 and TRBJ2-3; 8 positions match TRBD2. In DNA form, the CDR3 reads TGTGCCAGCAGCCCCGGTGGTAGCGGGACCACAGATACGCAGTATTTT. The encoded protein is CASSPGGSGTTDTQYF.